This T cell receptor beta chain appears in the sequencing data of a study of PD-L1 blockade in urothelial cancer. In the study overall: Blood analysis occurred 3 weeks (second dose) and 6 weeks after treatment start.

The time point: peripheral blood 6 weeks after treatment start. Locally advanced or metastatic urothelial carcinoma affected the patients. Every PCR received spiked-in synthetic TCR analog templates. Data came from immunoSEQ multiplex PCR; TCRdb stores just in-frame clones and leaves some out. The sample has around 93,000 clones, roughly 85% seen once. Specimen: PBMCs, collected around atezolizumab (anti-PD-L1) treatment. This clonotype was sampled from a man between 65 and 80 years old with urothelial cancer.

CDR3 nucleotide sequence: TGTGCCAGTAGTCTCGGGACTAGAGGATATACGCAGTATTTT. It codes for CASSLGTRGYTQYF. This rearrangement joins TRBV19 to TRBJ2-3, with 8 bases matching TRBD2. The V gene's germline CDR1 is LNHDA and CDR2 SQIVND (reference sequence). V trimming: 5 bases; J trimming: 7 bases; junction bases outside the gene matches: 8. The CDR3 sequence is 14 residues long.